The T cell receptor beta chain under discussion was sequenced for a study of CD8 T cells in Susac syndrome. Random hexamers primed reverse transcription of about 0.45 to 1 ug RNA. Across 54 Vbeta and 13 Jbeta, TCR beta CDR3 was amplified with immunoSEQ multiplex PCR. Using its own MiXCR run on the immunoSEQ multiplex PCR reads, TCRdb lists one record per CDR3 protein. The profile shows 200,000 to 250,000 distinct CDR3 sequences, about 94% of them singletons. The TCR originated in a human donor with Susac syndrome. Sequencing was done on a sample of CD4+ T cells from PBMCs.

The CDR3 here is CATSREATGVNSPLHF. The DNA for the CDR3 is TGTGCCACCAGCAGAGAAGCGACAGGGGTAAATTCACCCCTCCACTTT. This chain connects TRBV15 to TRBJ1-6, with 8 bases matching TRBD1. Germline CDR1 LNHNV, CDR2 YYDKDF (reference sequence). CDR3 size: 16 residues. Trimming cost V 0 bases and J 7 bases; bases outside gene matches: 5.